The 23 T cell receptor beta chains given below trace back to one sample, sequenced in a study of cytomegalovirus exposure and HLA in healthy donors. PCR involved 60 Vbeta and 13 Jbeta primers. Only in-frame clones appear in the TCRdb table, and some are missing; sequencing was by immunoSEQ multiplex PCR. The data hold fewer than 130,000 clones, with over 65% observed a single time. Material: PBMCs. The source is a female donor in good health and CMV-seropositive.

CDR3 nucleotides: TGTGCCAGCAGTCGTGACGCTAGCACCGGGGAGCTGTTTTTT. It yields the protein CASSRDASTGELFF. The V and J genes are TRBV6-1 and TRBJ2-2, with no clear D. Looked up from germline, CDR1 is MNHNS and CDR2 is SASEGT. The CDR3 is 14 amino acids. V gave up 5 bases and J gave up 4 bases, with 11 bases separating them.

The rearrangement joins TRBV13 to TRBJ1-1; 11 bases map to TRBD1. V gave up 1 base and J gave up 4 bases; unmatched junction bases: 8. CDR1 PRHDT and CDR2 FYEKMQ come from the germline V gene (reference sequence). The CDR3 extends over 17 amino acids. The CDR3: CASSLVRTGGRGTEAFF. CDR3 DNA: TGTGCCAGCAGCTTAGTGCGGACAGGGGGCAGGGGCACTGAAGCTTTCTTT.

This chain joins TRBV6-5 and TRBJ2-1, with D perhaps TRBD1 (6 bases). Germline loops: CDR1 MNHEY, CDR2 SVGAGI. The CDR3 has 15 residues. Trimming cost V 0 bases and J 0 bases, with 6 bases left between them. For the CDR3, the DNA is TGTGCCAGCAGTTACTCCAGGGGCTCCTACAATGAGCAGTTCTTC. It codes for CASSYSRGSYNEQFF.

This clone was detected only once. This sequence joins TRBV7-6 and TRBJ2-7, with 7 bases matching TRBD1. This CDR3 has 13 amino acids. Germline V CDR1 and CDR2: SGHVS, FNYEAQ. Trimming cost V 1 base and J 6 bases; bases outside gene matches: 3. In DNA, the CDR3 is TGTGCCAGCAGCTTAGAGGGGGCTGGCGAGCAGTACTTC. It codes for CASSLEGAGEQYF.

The chain combines TRBV7-8 with TRBJ1-3; unclear D gene. The CDR3 length is 14 residues. Trimming removed 1 base at V and 2 bases at J, with 6 bases between. CDR1 SGHVS and CDR2 FQNEAQ come from the germline V gene. CDR3 region: CASSLGTAGNTIYF. The DNA of the CDR3 is TGTGCCAGCAGCTTAGGAACAGCTGGAAACACCATATATTTT.

This clone was counted only a few times. The chain employs TRBV2 and TRBJ1-2, with TRBD1 as a possible D gene (6 bases). Germline CDR1 is SNHLY and CDR2 is FYNNEI. The CDR3 sequence is 14 residues long. V lost 5 bases and J lost 4, with 14 bases in between. CDR3 in amino acids: CASSIQGRSYGYTF. CDR3 nucleotide sequence: TGTGCCAGCAGTATACAGGGTCGGAGCTATGGCTACACCTTC. Full variable domain (outside the CDR3, taken from reference TRBV2 and TRBJ1-2): EPEVTQTPSHQVTQMGQEVILRCVPISNHLYFYWYRQILGQKVEFLVSFYNNEISEKSEIFDDQFSVERPDGSNFTLKIRSTKLEDSAMYFCASSIQGRSYGYTFGSGTRLTVV.

V usage is TRBV28 and J usage is TRBJ2-7, with TRBD1 identical over 9 bases. This CDR3 contains 15 residues. CDR1 and CDR2 (germline): MDHEN, SYDVKM. V dropped 8 bases and J dropped 5; count of bases not matched to a gene: 13. The CDR3 reads CASSLHRDRVHEQYF. The DNA of the CDR3 is TGTGCCAGCTCCTTGCACCGGGACAGGGTCCACGAGCAGTACTTC. The full variable domain, rest sourced from reference TRBV28 and TRBJ2-7, is DVKVTQSSRYLVKRTGEKVFLECVQDMDHENMFWYRQDPGLGLRLIYFSYDVKMKEKGDIPEGYSVSREKKERFSLILESASTNQTSMYLCASSLHRDRVHEQYFGPGTRLTVT.

The count of this clone is one. The V gene is TRBV6-1, the J gene TRBJ1-1; weak D call: TRBD1 (5 bases). This CDR3 is 13 amino acids long. Trimming removed 4 bases at V and 4 bases at J, with 10 bases between. The germline CDR1 and CDR2 sequences are MNHNS and SASEGT. The CDR3 sequence is CASSAGRATEAFF. DNA of the CDR3: TGTGCCAGCAGTGCAGGCAGGGCCACTGAAGCTTTCTTT.

The chain combines TRBV7-8 with TRBJ1-1; 8 bases are a match to TRBD1. Germline loops: CDR1 SGHVS, CDR2 FQNEAQ. The CDR3 has 15 amino acids. V lost 1 base, J lost 4 bases, and 5 bases stayed unmatched. The CDR3 protein is CASSLGRTGFTEAFF. In DNA form, the CDR3 reads TGTGCCAGCAGCTTAGGAAGGACAGGGTTCACTGAAGCTTTCTTT.

The rearrangement uses TRBV7-6 and TRBJ2-7, with 9 bases that match TRBD1. Germline V lookup: CDR1 SGHVS, CDR2 FNYEAQ. This CDR3 comprises 14 residues. V dropped 1 base and J dropped 7; count of bases not matched to a gene: 5. The CDR3, as DNA: TGTGCCAGCAGCTTAGGGAGGACAGGGGCGGAGCAGTACTTC. It specifies CASSLGRTGAEQYF.

This CDR3 reads CASSPYGQGNTEAFF. CDR3 bases: TGCGCCAGCAGCCCGTACGGGCAGGGGAACACTGAAGCTTTCTTT. The chain employs TRBV5-1 and TRBJ1-1, with a possible D match to TRBD1 (5 bases). Germline CDR1 reads SGHRS; CDR2 reads YFSETQ. The CDR3 is 15 amino acids. V gave up 4 bases and J gave up 1 base, with 14 bases separating them. The complete variable domain, with remaining parts taken from reference TRBV5-1 and TRBJ1-1, reads KAGVTQTPRYLIKTRGQQVTLSCSPISGHRSVSWYQQTPGQGLQFLFEYFSETQRNKGNFPGRFSGRQFSNSRSEMNVSTLELGDSALYLCASSPYGQGNTEAFFGQGTRLTVV.

The rearrangement uses TRBV2 and TRBJ1-5; possibly TRBD1 for D (6 bases). V lost 6 bases and J 10 bases, leaving 16 bases between the germline ends. The CDR3 totals 13 residues. The germline V gene encodes CDR1 SNHLY and CDR2 FYNNEI. The CDR3: CASSRDNGPPQHF. DNA for the CDR3: TGTGCCAGCAGCCGGGACAACGGACCCCCCCAGCATTTT.

This clone was recorded a few times. Here the CDR3 reads CASSPKPGGGTQYF. DNA for the CDR3: TGCGCCAGCAGCCCGAAGCCGGGAGGGGGGACCCAGTACTTC. V usage is TRBV4-3 and J usage is TRBJ2-5; 8 bases line up with TRBD2. The V gene end was trimmed by 4 bases and the J gene end by 7 bases; junction bases not matched to a gene: 8. Germline values: CDR1 LGHNA, CDR2 YSLEER. The CDR3 sequence is 14 residues long.

The chain links TRBV4-2 to TRBJ2-1; D may be TRBD2 (7 bases). Germline-derived CDR1 and CDR2 are LGHNA and YNFKEQ. The CDR3 spans 18 residues. The ends were cut back, 0 bases at V and 2 bases at J, with 17 bases in the middle. The CDR3 DNA sequence: TGTGCCAGCAGCCAAGACTTCGGGGGGAGGGGGGCCTACAATGAGCAGTTCTTC. Translating it yields CASSQDFGGRGAYNEQFF.

This chain joins TRBV19 and TRBJ1-5, with 8 bases lining up with TRBD1. V lost 5 bases to trimming and J lost 2 bases; unmatched junction nucleotides: 14. The CDR3 covers 18 residues. The germline V gene has CDR1 LNHDA and CDR2 SQIVND (reference sequence). CDR3 amino acids: CASSPRRQGRRGNQPQHF. The CDR3 DNA reads as TGTGCCAGTAGTCCCCGTCGACAGGGGCGGAGGGGCAATCAGCCCCAGCATTTT.

This clone was seen just once. This rearrangement joins TRBV5-4 to TRBJ2-3; 13 bases fit TRBD2. V shed 4 bases, J shed 4 bases, and the junction held 9 bases outside the gene matches. This CDR3 is built from 17 residues. Germline V gene data show CDR1 as SGHNT and CDR2 as YYREEE (reference sequence). The DNA of the CDR3 is TGTGCCAGCAGCCCAGGGACTAGCGGGGCCTTCCCAGATACGCAGTATTTT. Translation gives CASSPGTSGAFPDTQYF.

The chain combines TRBV29-1 with TRBJ1-3; no reliable D call. The CDR3 is 17 amino acids. V lost 0 bases and J 6 bases, leaving 21 bases between the germline ends. Germline V gives CDR1 SQVTM, CDR2 ANQGSEA. The CDR3 sequence: CSVEDARDGVSLNTIYF. CDR3 DNA sequence: TGCAGCGTTGAAGATGCGAGGGATGGGGTCTCGTTAAACACCATATATTTT.

The chain joins TRBV6-5 to TRBJ1-1, with D hard to call. V lost 0 bases to trimming and J lost 1 base, with 9 bases between them. The CDR3 has 15 amino acids. Germline V lookup: CDR1 MNHEY, CDR2 SVGAGI. The chain's CDR3 is CASSYSRQTNTEAFF. CDR3 nucleotide sequence: TGTGCCAGCAGTTACTCGAGGCAGACGAACACTGAAGCTTTCTTT.

The chain couples TRBV28 to TRBJ1-1; 8 bases agree with TRBD1. Germline CDR1 reads MDHEN; CDR2 reads SYDVKM. This CDR3 comprises 15 residues. The J segment lost 0 bases and the V segment lost 5 bases, leaving 5 bases of the junction unmatched. The CDR3 sequence is CASSGGQAMNTEAFF. CDR3 in DNA: TGTGCCAGCAGTGGGGGACAGGCAATGAACACTGAAGCTTTCTTT.

The chain is built from TRBV7-2 and TRBJ2-1; TRBD2 agrees at 11 bases. The CDR3 consists of 15 residues. Germline assignment: CDR1 SGHTA and CDR2 FQGNSA. With V trimmed by 7 bases and J by 7 bases, 9 bases remained unmatched. The CDR3 loop is CASIQGLAVRNEQFF. The CDR3 DNA follows: TGTGCCAGCATCCAGGGACTAGCGGTTCGGAATGAGCAGTTCTTC. Full variable domain (missing parts from reference TRBV7-2 and TRBJ2-1): GAGVSQSPSNKVTEKGKDVELRCDPISGHTALYWYRQSLGQGLEFLIYFQGNSAPDKSGLPSDRFSAERTGGSVSTLTIQRTQQEDSAVYLCASIQGLAVRNEQFFGPGTRLTVL.

This sequence joins TRBV29-1 and TRBJ2-7, with 8 nucleotides matching TRBD1. Trimming at V came to 6 bases and at J to 5 bases, leaving 9 bases not matched to a gene. CDR1 is SQVTM, CDR2 ANQGSEA, per germline. The CDR3 contains 13 residues. CDR3 coding DNA: TGCAGCGTCCTACAGGGGGACCGACACGAGCAGTACTTC. Protein: CSVLQGDRHEQYF.

This clone was detected a few times. The chain carries TRBV19 and TRBJ1-1, with D perhaps TRBD1 (6 bases). CDR3 length: 16 residues. Trimming took off 4 bases at V and 1 base at J, with 16 bases between the two ends. Germline values: CDR1 LNHDA, CDR2 SQIVND (reference sequence). CDR3 region: CASSNPFTGTNTEAFF. Here the CDR3 DNA reads TGTGCCAGTAGTAACCCATTTACAGGGACGAACACTGAAGCTTTCTTT.

This chain uses TRBV13 with TRBJ1-2, with 9 bases that match TRBD1. Germline trimming cut 5 bases from V and 5 bases from J; bases unmatched to any gene: 21. Germline lookup yields CDR1 PRHDT and CDR2 FYEKMQ (reference sequence). The CDR3 runs to 19 residues. The CDR3 spells CASSPRDRELRYPLYGYTF. CDR3 DNA: TGTGCCAGCAGCCCCCGGGACAGGGAACTTCGGTACCCCCTTTATGGCTACACCTTC. The full variable domain, completed using reference TRBV13 and TRBJ1-2, is AAGVIQSPRHLIKEKRETATLKCYPIPRHDTVYWYQQGPGQDPQFLISFYEKMQSDKGSIPDRFSAQQFSDYHSELNMSSLELGDSALYFCASSPRDRELRYPLYGYTFGSGTRLTVV.